A selection of T cell receptor beta chains follows, all from one sample in a study of blood T cell repertoires in COVID-19. Using immunoSEQ multiplex PCR, the repertoire was profiled, and TCRdb retains in-frame clones only, with some absent. The repertoire consists of 200,000 or so clones, with around 88% occurring once and the leading ten covering roughly 2.5%. Sequencing used PBMCs or T cells enriched from blood (not recorded which). All receptors derive from a woman aged 40-49 years with acute COVID-19. Each CDR3 is given with its conserved first and last residue. D genes are given only for firm matches. Size is omitted from some rows. Given values are once, few, many or a class for expanded clones.

cdr3_nt | cdr3_aa | v_call | cdr3_length | clone_size | d_call | j_call
TGTGCCAGCTCACCACCCAAAACACAGGGGGTGGATGAAAAACTGTTTTTT | CASSPPKTQGVDEKLFF | TRBV18 | 17 | few | TRBD1 | TRBJ1-4
TGTGCCAGCAGTGGGGGACAGACCCTTAACTATGGCTACACCTTC | CASSGGQTLNYGYTF | TRBV27 | 15 | - | TRBD1 | TRBJ1-2
TGTGCCAGTAGTATTGACAGGGGGCTCATTCAGCCCCAGCATTTT | CASSIDRGLIQPQHF | TRBV19 | 15 | - | TRBD1 | TRBJ1-5
TGTGCCAGCAGGCCCGGGAGGATTAATACTGAAGCTTTCTTT | CASRPGRINTEAFF | TRBV7-2 | 14 | - | - | TRBJ1-1
TGTGCCAGCAGCTTCCGGGACAGGGGCTATGGCTACACCTTC | CASSFRDRGYGYTF | TRBV2 | 14 | - | TRBD1 | TRBJ1-2
TGTGCCAGCAGCCCTCTAACAGGGCCCCCAACGGCCAAAAACATTCAGTACTTC | CASSPLTGPPTAKNIQYF | TRBV27 | 18 | - | - | TRBJ2-4
TGTGCCAGCCGTACCGGGACAGGGGGCGCCGGAGCTTTCTTT | CASRTGTGGAGAFF | TRBV6-5 | 14 | - | TRBD1 | TRBJ1-1
TGCGCCAGCAGCCAAGACGTCAACACCGGGGAGCTGTTTTTT | CASSQDVNTGELFF | TRBV4-3 | 14 | - | - | TRBJ2-2
TGTGCCAGCTCACCCGGACAGGGGACCTACGAGCAGTACTTC | CASSPGQGTYEQYF | TRBV18 | 14 | - | TRBD1 | TRBJ2-7
TGTGCCAGCAGCGTAGGGAGTGGTACAGGCCCCAACTATGGCTACACCTTC | CASSVGSGTGPNYGYTF | TRBV9 | 17 | - | - | TRBJ1-2
TGTGCCAGCAGCCGACAGGGGCAGGATGGCTACACCTTC | CASSRQGQDGYTF | TRBV11-2 | 13 | - | TRBD1 | TRBJ1-2
TGTGCCAGTAGTTACTCTGAGCGAGAGACCCAGTACTTC | CASSYSERETQYF | TRBV19 | 13 | - | - | TRBJ2-5
TGTGCCACCAGCAGGGGACAGCAGAATGAAAAACTGTTTTTT | CATSRGQQNEKLFF | TRBV15 | 14 | few | TRBD1 | TRBJ1-4
TGTGCCAGCAGAGTGGGCGCCAACTATGGCTACACCTTC | CASRVGANYGYTF | TRBV6-5 | 13 | - | - | TRBJ1-2
TGTGCCAGCTCACCCCTCGACAGGGGAGCCTACGAGCAGTACTTC | CASSPLDRGAYEQYF | TRBV18 | 15 | - | TRBD1 | TRBJ2-7
TGTGCCACCGGACCTCCGGGGTCTGCTGGAAACACCATATATTTT | CATGPPGSAGNTIYF | TRBV7-9 | 15 | many | - | TRBJ1-3
TGTGCCAGCAGCCCACTAGCGGGGGGGCCAGAGACCCAGTACTTC | CASSPLAGGPETQYF | TRBV5-4 | 15 | - | TRBD2 | TRBJ2-5
TGTGCCAGCAGCCGGGACCGGAGTCTAGCGGGCGAGCAGTACTTC | CASSRDRSLAGEQYF | TRBV7-2 | 15 | few | TRBD2 | TRBJ2-7
TGCGCCAGCAGCCAAGTCTCAGGGGTGTACGAGCAGTACTTC | CASSQVSGVYEQYF | TRBV4-1 | 14 | - | - | TRBJ2-7
TGTGCCAGCAGCGTAGTGGACAGTCATTCACCCCTCCACTTT | CASSVVDSHSPLHF | TRBV9 | 14 | few | - | TRBJ1-6
TGTGCCAGCAGTTCCTCTGGGGGCAGTTCACCCCTCCACTTT | CASSSSGGSSPLHF | TRBV6-5 | 14 | - | - | TRBJ1-6
TGCACCAGCAGCCGTGGGACAGGGCGAGATGGACCCCAGCATTTT | CTSSRGTGRDGPQHF | TRBV1 | 15 | - | - | TRBJ1-5
TGTGCCAGCTCACCGGGCAGTGGCAATCAGCCCCAGCATTTT | CASSPGSGNQPQHF | TRBV18 | 14 | - | - | TRBJ1-5
TGTGCCAGCAGCGCAGGCTATGGCTACACCTTC | CASSAGYGYTF | TRBV9 | 11 | - | - | TRBJ1-2
TGTGCCAGCAGTTACCAAGCGGGGACCACCTACGAGCAGTACTTC | CASSYQAGTTYEQYF | TRBV6-2/TRBV6-3 | 15 | few | TRBD2 | TRBJ2-7
TGTGCCAGCAGCTCCCGGACTAGCGGGTGGGGCACAGATACGCAGTATTTT | CASSSRTSGWGTDTQYF | TRBV7-9 | 17 | - | TRBD2 | TRBJ2-3
TGTGCCAGCAGTCCCCGGACAGGGGTTAGCAATCAGCCCCAGCATTTT | CASSPRTGVSNQPQHF | TRBV27 | 16 | - | TRBD1 | TRBJ1-5
TGCGCCAGCGGAATGGGCGGGGGAGTCACAGATACGCAGTATTTT | CASGMGGGVTDTQYF | TRBV10-2 | 15 | - | TRBD2 | TRBJ2-3
TGTGCCAGCAGCGCGGAAAGGTCCCCTCAATACACAGATACGCAGTATTTT | CASSAERSPQYTDTQYF | TRBV27 | 17 | once | - | TRBJ2-3
TGCGCCAGCAGCTTGGGCCCGGGACAGGGACAAGAGACCCAGTACTTC | CASSLGPGQGQETQYF | TRBV5-1 | 16 | - | TRBD1 | TRBJ2-5
TGTGCCACCAGTGCGATCGGGAGGGATGAGCAGTTCTTC | CATSAIGRDEQFF | TRBV24-1 | 13 | - | TRBD2 | TRBJ2-1
TGTGCCAGCAGCTTGGGAGACAGGGGGGAGCTGTTTTTT | CASSLGDRGELFF | TRBV11-2 | 13 | - | - | TRBJ2-2
TGTGCCAGCTCACTCTTCGGCCCGGGACAGCCCTACGAGCAGTACTTC | CASSLFGPGQPYEQYF | TRBV18 | 16 | - | TRBD1 | TRBJ2-7